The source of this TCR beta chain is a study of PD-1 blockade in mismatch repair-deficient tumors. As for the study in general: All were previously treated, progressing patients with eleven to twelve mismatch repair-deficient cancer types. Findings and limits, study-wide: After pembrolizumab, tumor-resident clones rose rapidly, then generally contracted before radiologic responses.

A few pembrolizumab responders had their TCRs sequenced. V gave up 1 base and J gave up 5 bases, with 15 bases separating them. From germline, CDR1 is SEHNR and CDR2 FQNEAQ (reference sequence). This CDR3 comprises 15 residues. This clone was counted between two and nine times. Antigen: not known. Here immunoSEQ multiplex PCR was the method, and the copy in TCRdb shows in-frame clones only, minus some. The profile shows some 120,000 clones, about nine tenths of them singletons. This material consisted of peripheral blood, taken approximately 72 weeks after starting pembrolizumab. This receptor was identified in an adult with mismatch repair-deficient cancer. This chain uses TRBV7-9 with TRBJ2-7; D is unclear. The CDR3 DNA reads TGTGCCAGCAGCTTAGACCCCGCGCATATACACGAGCAGTACTTC. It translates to CASSLDPAHIHEQYF.